This T cell receptor (beta chain) emerged from a study of STAT3 mutations in large granular lymphocyte leukemia. Overall study: Among longitudinally sequenced T-LGLL patients, roughly half had canonical activating STAT3 mutations detected.

Remarks on this clone: Its antigen is undetermined.

Germline CDR1 SNHLY, CDR2 FYNNEI. This CDR3 contains 14 residues. V was trimmed by 4 bases and J by 1 base, leaving 10 bases between them. Findings and caveats of the study: At least one immunodominant TCR beta clonotype appeared in every T-cell large granular lymphocyte leukemia patient. A small but highly pathogenic clone may have been missed. Some patients had dominant TCR clones larger than their STAT3 mutant burden.

Method: immunoSEQ multiplex PCR; TCRdb's copy keeps in-frame clones and lacks some. In the table there are approximately 12,000 clones, 76% of which are singletons. The sample was peripheral blood mononuclear cells. This TCR was recovered from a man in his sixties with T-cell large granular lymphocyte leukemia. Some clones in this sample may be carry-over from other donors' samples. The chain is built from TRBV2 and TRBJ1-1; D remains ambiguous. The CDR3 DNA follows: TGTGCCAGCAGTGGAAGGGCAACGAACACTGAAGCTTTCTTT. The encoded protein is CASSGRATNTEAFF.